This T cell receptor beta chain stems from a study of lymphopenia after photon versus proton radiotherapy (dated by TCRdb to the late 2010s). Describing the broader study: The study compared the immunological effects of photon versus proton radiation therapy in patients with gastrointestinal tumors who developed high-grade lymphopenia. The 20 patients in the cohort had gastrointestinal tumors, were treated with either photon or proton therapy, and subsequently developed lymphopenia. The study was designed to characterize how the impact on the immune system differs between the two radiation modalities. General findings and caveats noted by the study authors: Once the lymphocyte count had reached its nadir, the repertoires of photon-treated patients showed oligoclonal expansion, particularly of CD8+ Temra cells, and this expansion drove the decline in diversity. The authors looked at the survival association only in patients who died, and they framed better survival with proton therapy as a possibility rather than a demonstrated result. During treatment, patients who received photon therapy lost naive T cells and TCR diversity and gained effector/memory populations, whereas patients who received proton therapy remained relatively stable. Across the cohort, an inverse correlation was found between a larger post-nadir drop in TCR diversity and overall survival time among patients who died.

On this clone: Its binding antigen is unknown. There are no base qualities to consult, and no much larger clone falls within one base.

The germline V gene (reference sequence) gives CDR1 as LNHDA and CDR2 as SQIVND. Germline trimming amounts to 2 bases on V and 5 bases on J, with 5 as the count of junction bases outside the gene matches. Spanning cysteine to phenylalanine, the CDR3 consists of 15 amino acids. Only the CDR3 part of the read is kept: 45 bases, read in frame from the first base. Library construction relied on the immunoSEQ multiplex PCR assay. Deep sequencing of rearranged TCR beta loci, alongside multiparametric flow cytometry, was used to profile T cell repertoires. TCRdb mirrors the immuneACCESS table, restricted to in-frame sequences. Some clones are absent from its copies; in checked studies, under half trace to an unresolved V gene, and the reason for the others is unknown. The sample records tens of thousands of clones, 75% to 90% of which are singletons. The ten largest clones add up to about 6.3% of the sample.

This sequence was found in a woman in her seventies with pancreatic cancer. Some clones in this sample may be carry-over from other donors' samples. The chain was built from TRBV19 and TRBJ1-5, with 8 bases aligning to TRBD1. Sequences were derived from peripheral blood, sampled from a patient treated with proton-based radiotherapy. The DNA sequence follows: TGTGCCAGTAGTATAACGGGACAGGTAGATCAGCCCCAGCATTTT. It is translated as CASSITGQVDQPQHF.